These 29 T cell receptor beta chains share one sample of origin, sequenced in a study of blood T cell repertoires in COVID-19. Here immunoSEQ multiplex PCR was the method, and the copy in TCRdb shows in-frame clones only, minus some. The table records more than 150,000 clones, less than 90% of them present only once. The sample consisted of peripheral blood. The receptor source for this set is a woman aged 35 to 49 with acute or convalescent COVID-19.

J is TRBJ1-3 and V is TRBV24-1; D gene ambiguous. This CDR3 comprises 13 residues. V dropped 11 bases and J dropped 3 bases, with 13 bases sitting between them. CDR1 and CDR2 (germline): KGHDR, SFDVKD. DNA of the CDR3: TGTGCCAGTGGTGCGGCTGATGGAAACACCATATATTTT. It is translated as CASGAADGNTIYF.

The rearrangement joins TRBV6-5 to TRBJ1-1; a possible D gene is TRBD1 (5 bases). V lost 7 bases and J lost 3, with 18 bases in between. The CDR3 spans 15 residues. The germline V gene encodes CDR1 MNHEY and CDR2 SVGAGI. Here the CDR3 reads CASKGSTTADTEAFF. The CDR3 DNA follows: TGTGCCAGCAAGGGGTCCACAACCGCGGACACTGAAGCTTTCTTT.

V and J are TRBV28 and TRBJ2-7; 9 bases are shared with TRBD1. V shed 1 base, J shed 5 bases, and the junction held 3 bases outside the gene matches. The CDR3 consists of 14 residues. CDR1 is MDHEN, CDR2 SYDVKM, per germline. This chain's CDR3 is CASSLSTGGNEQYF. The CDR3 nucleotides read TGTGCCAGCAGTTTATCTACAGGGGGCAACGAGCAGTACTTC.

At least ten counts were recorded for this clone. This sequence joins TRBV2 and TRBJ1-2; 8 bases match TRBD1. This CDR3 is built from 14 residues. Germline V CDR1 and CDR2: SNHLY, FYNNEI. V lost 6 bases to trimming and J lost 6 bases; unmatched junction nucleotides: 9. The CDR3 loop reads CASRLYAGGDGYTF. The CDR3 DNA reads TGTGCCAGCAGGTTATACGCAGGGGGCGATGGCTACACCTTC. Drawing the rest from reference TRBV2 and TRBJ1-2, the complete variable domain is EPEVTQTPSHQVTQMGQEVILRCVPISNHLYFYWYRQILGQKVEFLVSFYNNEISEKSEIFDDQFSVERPDGSNFTLKIRSTKLEDSAMYFCASRLYAGGDGYTFGSGTRLTVV.

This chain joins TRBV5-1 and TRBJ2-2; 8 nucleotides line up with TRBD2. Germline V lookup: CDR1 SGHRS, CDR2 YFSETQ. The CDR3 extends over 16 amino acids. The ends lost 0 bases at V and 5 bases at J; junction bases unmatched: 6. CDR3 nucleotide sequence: TGCGCCAGCAGCTTGGGACTAGCGAAGGGGACCGGGGAGCTGTTTTTT. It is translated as CASSLGLAKGTGELFF.

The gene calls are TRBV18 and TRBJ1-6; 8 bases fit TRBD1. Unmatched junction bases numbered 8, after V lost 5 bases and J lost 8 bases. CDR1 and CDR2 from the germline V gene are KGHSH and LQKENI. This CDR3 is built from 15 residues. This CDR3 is CASSSTGARDSPLHF. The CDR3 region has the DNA TGTGCCAGCTCATCGACAGGGGCGCGGGATTCACCCCTCCACTTT.

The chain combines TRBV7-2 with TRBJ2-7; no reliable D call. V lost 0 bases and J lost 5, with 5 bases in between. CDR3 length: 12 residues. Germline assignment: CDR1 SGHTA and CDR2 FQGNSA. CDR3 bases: TGTGCCAGCAGCTTAGCTGCGAACGAGCAGTACTTC. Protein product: CASSLAANEQYF.

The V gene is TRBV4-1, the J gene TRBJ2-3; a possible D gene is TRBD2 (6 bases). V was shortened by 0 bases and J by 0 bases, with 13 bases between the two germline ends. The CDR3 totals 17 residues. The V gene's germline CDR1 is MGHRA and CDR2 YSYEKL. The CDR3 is CASSQDLQRASTDTQYF. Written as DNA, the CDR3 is TGCGCCAGCAGCCAAGATCTCCAGCGGGCCAGCACAGATACGCAGTATTTT.

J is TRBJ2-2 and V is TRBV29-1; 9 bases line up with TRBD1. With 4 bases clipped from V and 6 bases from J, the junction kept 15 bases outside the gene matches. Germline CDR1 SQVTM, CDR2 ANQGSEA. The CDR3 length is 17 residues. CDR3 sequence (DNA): TGCAGCGTTGCGGGGACAGGGATAGGCCGAGGTGCCGGGGAGCTGTTTTTT. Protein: CSVAGTGIGRGAGELFF.

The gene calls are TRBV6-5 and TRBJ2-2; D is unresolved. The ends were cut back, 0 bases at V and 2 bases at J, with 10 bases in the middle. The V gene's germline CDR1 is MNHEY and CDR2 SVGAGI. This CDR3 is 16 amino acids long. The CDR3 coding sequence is TGTGCCAGCAGTTACTCCGACACGCTAAACACCGGGGAGCTGTTTTTT. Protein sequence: CASSYSDTLNTGELFF.

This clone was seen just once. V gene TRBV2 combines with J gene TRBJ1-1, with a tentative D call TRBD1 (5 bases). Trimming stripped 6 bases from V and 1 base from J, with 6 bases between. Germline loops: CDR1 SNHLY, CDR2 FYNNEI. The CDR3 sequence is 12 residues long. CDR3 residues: CASSGQNTEAFF. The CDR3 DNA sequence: TGTGCCAGCAGCGGACAGAACACTGAAGCTTTCTTT.

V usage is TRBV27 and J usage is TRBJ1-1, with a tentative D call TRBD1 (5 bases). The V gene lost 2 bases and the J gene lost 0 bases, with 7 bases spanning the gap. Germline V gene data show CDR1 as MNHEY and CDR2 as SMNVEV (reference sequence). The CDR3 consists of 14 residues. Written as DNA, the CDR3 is TGTGCCAGCAGTTTACAGGGTTTGAACACTGAAGCTTTCTTT. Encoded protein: CASSLQGLNTEAFF.

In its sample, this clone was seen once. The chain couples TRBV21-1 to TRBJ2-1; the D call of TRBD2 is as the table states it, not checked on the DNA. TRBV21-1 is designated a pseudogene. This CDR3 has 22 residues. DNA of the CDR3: TGTGCCAGCAGCAAAGGTAGGAATAATCTGGGGTTGGTGGTAGCGGCCCTCGATGAGCAGTTCTTC. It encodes CASSKGRNNLGLVVAALDEQFF.

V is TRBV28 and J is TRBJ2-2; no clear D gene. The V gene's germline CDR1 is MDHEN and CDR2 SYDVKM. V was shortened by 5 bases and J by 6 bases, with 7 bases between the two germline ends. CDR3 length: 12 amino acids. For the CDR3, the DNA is TGTGCCAGCAGTCTACCGTCCGGGGAGCTGTTTTTT. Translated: CASSLPSGELFF.

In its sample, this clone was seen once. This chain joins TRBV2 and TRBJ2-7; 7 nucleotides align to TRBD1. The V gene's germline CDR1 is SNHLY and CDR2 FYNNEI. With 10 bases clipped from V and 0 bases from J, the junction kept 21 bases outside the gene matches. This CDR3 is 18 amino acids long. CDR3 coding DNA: TGTGCCACCAACCTAGACCCTTCCCCGGGACAGAGCTCCTACGAGCAGTACTTC. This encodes CATNLDPSPGQSSYEQYF. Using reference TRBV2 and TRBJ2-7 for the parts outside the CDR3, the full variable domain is EPEVTQTPSHQVTQMGQEVILRCVPISNHLYFYWYRQILGQKVEFLVSFYNNEISEKSEIFDDQFSVERPDGSNFTLKIRSTKLEDSAMYFCATNLDPSPGQSSYEQYFGPGTRLTVT.

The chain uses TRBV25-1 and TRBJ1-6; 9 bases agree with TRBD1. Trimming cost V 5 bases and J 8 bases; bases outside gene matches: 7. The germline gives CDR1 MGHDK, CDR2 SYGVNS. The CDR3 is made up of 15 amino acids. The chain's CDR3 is CASSRPGQGYSPLHF. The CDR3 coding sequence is TGTGCCAGCAGTCGGCCGGGACAGGGTTATTCACCCCTCCACTTT. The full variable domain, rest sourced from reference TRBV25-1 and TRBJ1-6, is EADIYQTPRYLVIGTGKKITLECSQTMGHDKMYWYQQDPGMELHLIHYSYGVNSTEKGDLSSESTVSRIRTEHFPLTLESARPSHTSQYLCASSRPGQGYSPLHFGNGTRLTVT.

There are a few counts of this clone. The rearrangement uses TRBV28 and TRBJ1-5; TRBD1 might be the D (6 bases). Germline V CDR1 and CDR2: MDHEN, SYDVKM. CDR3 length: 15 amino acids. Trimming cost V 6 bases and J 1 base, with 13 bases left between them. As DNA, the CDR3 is TGTGCCAGCAGGCGACAGGTTGTGAGCAATCAGCCCCAGCATTTT. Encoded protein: CASRRQVVSNQPQHF.

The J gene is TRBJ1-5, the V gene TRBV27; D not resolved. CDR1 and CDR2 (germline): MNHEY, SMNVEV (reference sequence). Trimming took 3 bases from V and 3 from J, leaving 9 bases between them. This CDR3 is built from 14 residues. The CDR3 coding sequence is TGTGCCAGCAGTTTCCGAGGGAACAATCAGCCCCAGCATTTT. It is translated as CASSFRGNNQPQHF.

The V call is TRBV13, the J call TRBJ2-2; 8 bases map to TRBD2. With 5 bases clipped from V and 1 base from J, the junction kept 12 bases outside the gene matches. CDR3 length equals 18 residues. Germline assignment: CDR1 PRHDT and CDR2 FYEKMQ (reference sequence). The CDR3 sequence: CASSPEGVLAENTGELFF. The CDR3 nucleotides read TGTGCCAGCAGCCCGGAGGGAGTACTAGCGGAGAACACCGGGGAGCTGTTTTTT.

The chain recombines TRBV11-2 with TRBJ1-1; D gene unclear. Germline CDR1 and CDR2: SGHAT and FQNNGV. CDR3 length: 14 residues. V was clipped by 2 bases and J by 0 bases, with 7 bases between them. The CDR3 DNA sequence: TGTGCCAGCAGCTTAAAATCAGTGAACACTGAAGCTTTCTTT. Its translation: CASSLKSVNTEAFF.

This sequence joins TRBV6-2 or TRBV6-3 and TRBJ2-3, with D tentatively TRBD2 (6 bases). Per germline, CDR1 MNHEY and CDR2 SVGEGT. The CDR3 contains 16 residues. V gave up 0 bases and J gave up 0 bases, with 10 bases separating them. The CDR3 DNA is TGTGCCAGCAGTTACTCGAAGGAGGGAAGCACAGATACGCAGTATTTT. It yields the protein CASSYSKEGSTDTQYF.

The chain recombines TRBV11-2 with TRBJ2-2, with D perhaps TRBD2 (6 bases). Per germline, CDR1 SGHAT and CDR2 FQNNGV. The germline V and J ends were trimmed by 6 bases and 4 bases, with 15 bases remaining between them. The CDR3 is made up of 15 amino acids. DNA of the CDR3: TGTGCCAGCAGGCTACCGGGACTCCCCACCGGGGAGCTGTTTTTT. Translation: CASRLPGLPTGELFF.

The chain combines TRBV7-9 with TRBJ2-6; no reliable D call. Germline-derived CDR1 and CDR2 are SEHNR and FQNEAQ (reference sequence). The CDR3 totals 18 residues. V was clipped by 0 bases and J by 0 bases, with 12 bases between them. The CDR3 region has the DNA TGTGCCAGCAGCTTAGCTCGGAGCAAAAGCTCTGGGGCCAACGTCCTGACTTTC. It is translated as CASSLARSKSSGANVLTF.

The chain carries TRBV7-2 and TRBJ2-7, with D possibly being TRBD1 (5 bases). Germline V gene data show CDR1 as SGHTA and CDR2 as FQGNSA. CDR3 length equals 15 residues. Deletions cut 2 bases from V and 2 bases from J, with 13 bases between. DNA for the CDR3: TGTGCCAGCAGCTTATTGGGGCAGAACCCCTACGAGCAGTACTTC. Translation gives CASSLLGQNPYEQYF. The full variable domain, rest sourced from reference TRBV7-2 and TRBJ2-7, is GAGVSQSPSNKVTEKGKDVELRCDPISGHTALYWYRQSLGQGLEFLIYFQGNSAPDKSGLPSDRFSAERTGGSVSTLTIQRTQQEDSAVYLCASSLLGQNPYEQYFGPGTRLTVT.

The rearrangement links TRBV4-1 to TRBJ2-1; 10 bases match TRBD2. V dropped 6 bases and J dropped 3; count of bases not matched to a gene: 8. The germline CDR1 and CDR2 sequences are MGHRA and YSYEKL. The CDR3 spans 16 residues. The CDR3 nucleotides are TGCGCCAGCAGACACCCCGGGACTAGCGTCTACAATGAGCAGTTCTTC. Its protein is CASRHPGTSVYNEQFF.

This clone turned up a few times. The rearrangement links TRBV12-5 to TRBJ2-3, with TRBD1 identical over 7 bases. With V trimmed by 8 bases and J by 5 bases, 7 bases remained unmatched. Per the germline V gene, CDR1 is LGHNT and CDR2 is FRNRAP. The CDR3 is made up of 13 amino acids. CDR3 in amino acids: CASMDSGGDTQYF. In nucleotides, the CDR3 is TGTGCTAGTATGGACTCAGGGGGAGATACGCAGTATTTT.

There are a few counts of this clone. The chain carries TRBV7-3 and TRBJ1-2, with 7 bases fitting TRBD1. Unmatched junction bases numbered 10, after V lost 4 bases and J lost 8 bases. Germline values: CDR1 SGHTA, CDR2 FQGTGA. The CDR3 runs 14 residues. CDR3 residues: CASSSRRQGEGYTF. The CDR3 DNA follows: TGTGCCAGCAGCTCGCGCCGACAGGGCGAGGGCTACACCTTC. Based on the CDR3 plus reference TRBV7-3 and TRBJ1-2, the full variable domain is GAGVSQTPSNKVTEKGKYVELRCDPISGHTALYWYRQSLGQGPEFLIYFQGTGAADDSGLPNDRFFAVRPEGSVSTLKIQRTERGDSAVYLCASSSRRQGEGYTFGSGTRLTVV.

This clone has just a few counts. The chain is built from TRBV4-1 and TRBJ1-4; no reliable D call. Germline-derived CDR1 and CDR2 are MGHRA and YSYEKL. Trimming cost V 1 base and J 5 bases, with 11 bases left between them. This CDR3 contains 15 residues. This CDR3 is CASSQVIGYNEKLFF. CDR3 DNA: TGCGCCAGCAGCCAAGTGATCGGGTACAATGAAAAACTGTTTTTT.

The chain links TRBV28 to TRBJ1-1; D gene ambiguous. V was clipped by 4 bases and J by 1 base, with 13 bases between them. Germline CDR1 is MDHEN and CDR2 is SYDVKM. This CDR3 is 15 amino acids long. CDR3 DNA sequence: TGTGCCAGCAGTTCTCCCCGTGGAGCGAACACTGAAGCTTTCTTT. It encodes CASSSPRGANTEAFF. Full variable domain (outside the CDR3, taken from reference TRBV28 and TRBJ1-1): DVKVTQSSRYLVKRTGEKVFLECVQDMDHENMFWYRQDPGLGLRLIYFSYDVKMKEKGDIPEGYSVSREKKERFSLILESASTNQTSMYLCASSSPRGANTEAFFGQGTRLTVV.